This T cell receptor (beta chain) was documented in a study of blood T cell repertoires in COVID-19. For the study at large: Both acute and convalescent COVID-19 samples were obtained from the United States, Italy and Spain. T cells, B-cell-depleted T cells, or PBMCs supplied cDNA or gDNA.

In the original analysis: Reference gene primer amplification gave estimated nucleated cell counts. Data came from immunoSEQ multiplex PCR; TCRdb stores just in-frame clones and leaves some out. The V and J calls and the clone size are those of that table, but D and trimming were determined from the DNA. Of a few hundred thousand clones in the sample, about 90% were seen once. This clone was picked up one time. The germline CDR1 and CDR2 sequences are MNHEY and SVGEGT. The CDR3 spans 15 residues. Germline trimming cut 3 bases from V and 3 bases from J; bases unmatched to any gene: 5. The receptor comes from a woman aged 45-59 years with acute or convalescent COVID-19. This rearrangement joins TRBV6-2 or TRBV6-3 to TRBJ1-5; TRBD1 matches 7 bases. Sequencing was carried out using peripheral blood. The CDR3 coding sequence is TGTGCCAGCAGTTATCGGACAGGTCTCAATCAGCCCCAGCATTTT. This codes for CASSYRTGLNQPQHF.